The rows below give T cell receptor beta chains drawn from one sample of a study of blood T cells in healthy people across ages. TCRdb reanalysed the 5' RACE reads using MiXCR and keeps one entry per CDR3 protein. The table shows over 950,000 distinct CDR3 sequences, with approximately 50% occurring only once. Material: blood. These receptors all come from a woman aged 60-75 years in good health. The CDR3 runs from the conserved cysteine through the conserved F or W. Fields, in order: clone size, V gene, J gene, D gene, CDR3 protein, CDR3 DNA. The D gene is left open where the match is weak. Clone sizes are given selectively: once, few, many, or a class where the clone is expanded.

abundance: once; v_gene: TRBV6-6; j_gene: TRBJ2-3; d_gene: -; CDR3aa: CASSYLQGGTDTQYF; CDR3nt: TGTGCCAGCAGTTACTTACAGGGCGGCACAGATACGCAGTATTTT
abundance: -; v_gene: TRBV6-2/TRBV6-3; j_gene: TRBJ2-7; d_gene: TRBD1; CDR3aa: CASSNPGTGPYF; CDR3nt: TGTGCCAGCAGTAATCCAGGGACAGGCCCGTACTTC
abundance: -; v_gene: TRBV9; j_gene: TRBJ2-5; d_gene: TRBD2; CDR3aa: CASSVDRLAGGNEQYF; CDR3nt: TGTGCCAGCAGCGTTGACAGACTAGCGGGGGGGAATGAGCAGTACTTC
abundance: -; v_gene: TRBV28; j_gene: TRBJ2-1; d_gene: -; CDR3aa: CASSLGQGYVNEQFF; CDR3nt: TGTGCCAGCAGTTTAGGCCAGGGATATGTGAATGAGCAGTTCTTC
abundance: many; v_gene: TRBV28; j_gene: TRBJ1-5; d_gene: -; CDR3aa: CASSILRGISNQPQHF; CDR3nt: TGTGCCAGCAGTATCCTCAGGGGCATTAGCAATCAGCCCCAGCATTTT
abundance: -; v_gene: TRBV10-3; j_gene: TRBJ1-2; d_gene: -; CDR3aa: CAISELSSDYGYTF; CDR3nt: TGTGCCATCAGTGAGCTCAGTTCGGACTATGGCTACACCTTC
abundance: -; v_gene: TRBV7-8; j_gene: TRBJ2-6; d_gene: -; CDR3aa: CASSSDTPGPNVLTF; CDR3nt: TGTGCCAGCAGCTCAGACACTCCTGGGCCCAACGTCCTGACTTTC
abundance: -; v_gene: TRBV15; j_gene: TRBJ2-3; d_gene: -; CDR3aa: CATSSYEGPVVTDTQYF; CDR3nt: TGTGCCACCAGCTCCTACGAGGGTCCGGTAGTCACAGATACGCAGTATTTT
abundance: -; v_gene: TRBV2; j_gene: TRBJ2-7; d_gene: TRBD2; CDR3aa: CASSERTSGRVQYF; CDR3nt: TGTGCCAGCAGTGAGAGGACTAGCGGGAGGGTGCAGTACTTC
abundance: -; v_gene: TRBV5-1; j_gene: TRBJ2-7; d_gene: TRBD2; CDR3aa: CASSLVPSGSEQYF; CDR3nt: TGCGCCAGCAGCTTGGTTCCTAGCGGGAGCGAGCAGTACTTC
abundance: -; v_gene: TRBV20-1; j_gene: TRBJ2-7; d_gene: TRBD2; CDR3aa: CSARTSGRNSEQYF; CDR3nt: TGCAGTGCTAGGACTAGCGGGAGAAACTCCGAGCAGTACTTC
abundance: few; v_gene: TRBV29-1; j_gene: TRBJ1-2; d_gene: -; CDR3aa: CSVGRRDQGGYTF; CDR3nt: TGCAGCGTTGGCCGCAGGGATCAGGGAGGCTACACCTTC
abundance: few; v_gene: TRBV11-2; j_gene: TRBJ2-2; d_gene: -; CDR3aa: CASILGGFPGELFF; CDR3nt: TGTGCCAGCATCCTAGGGGGTTTTCCGGGGGAGCTGTTTTTT
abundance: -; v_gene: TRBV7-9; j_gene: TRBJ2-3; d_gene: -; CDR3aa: CASSFEVGSDTQYF; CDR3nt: TGTGCCAGCAGCTTCGAGGTCGGATCAGATACGCAGTATTTT
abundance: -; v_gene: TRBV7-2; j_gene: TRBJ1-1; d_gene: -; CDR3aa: CASSSRDARDTEAFF; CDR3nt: TGTGCCAGCAGCTCGCGGGACGCTAGAGACACTGAAGCTTTCTTT
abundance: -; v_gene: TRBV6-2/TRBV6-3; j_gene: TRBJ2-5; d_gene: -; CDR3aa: CASSCKEWQYF; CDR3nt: TGTGCCAGCAGTTGCAAGGAGTGGCAGTACTTC
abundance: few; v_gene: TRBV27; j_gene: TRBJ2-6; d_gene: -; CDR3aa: CASSLTPVGANVLTF; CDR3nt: TGTGCCAGCAGTTTAACCCCAGTTGGGGCCAACGTCCTGACTTTC